This T cell receptor beta chain was sequenced in a study of T cell clonality in common variable immunodeficiency. Measured with immunoSEQ multiplex PCR; TCRdb has only the in-frame clones, and not every one. Listed for the sample are around 50,000 clones, none seen a single time. V lost 3 bases and J lost 6; bases outside the gene matches: 6. Germline CDR1 reads KGHSH; CDR2 reads LQKENI. CDR3 size: 17 residues. This clone was found a few times. The read ends 3 residues before the CDR3 terminus; that terminus is restored from the germline J gene. The sample taken for sequencing was peripheral blood mononuclear cells. J is TRBJ2-1 and V is TRBV18; 15 nucleotides agree with TRBD2. The clonotype originates from a person between 18 and 75 years old in good health. The covered CDR3 bases are TGTGCCAGCTCACCGCCGGGACTAGCGGGGGGATCCAATGAG. Translating gives CASSPPGLAGGSNE. The full CDR3 protein is CASSPPGLAGGSNEQFF.